This passage covers 8 T cell receptor beta chains from one sample sequenced in a study of T cell repertoires in cytomegalovirus infection. Their target antigens are unknown. Using its own MiXCR run on the reads, TCRdb lists one record per CDR3 protein. The repertoire holds roughly 990,000 distinct CDR3 sequences, roughly 30% seen once, with more than 13% in the top ten. Specimen: cultured CD8+ T cells from PBMCs, collected from culture after CMV antigen stimulation. These receptors were obtained from a human donor in good health (CMV status not recorded). Some clones in this sample may be carry-over from other donors' samples.

This clonotype showed up just a few times. J is TRBJ1-2 and V is TRBV27; perhaps TRBD1 as D (6 bases). The V and J ends lost 7 bases and 0 bases respectively, with 15 bases between them. Germline CDR1 and CDR2: MNHEY and SMNVEV (reference sequence). This CDR3 spans 15 amino acids. The CDR3 DNA sequence: TGTGCCAGCAAGGGTCGGGGGGCGGCTAACTATGGCTACACCTTC. The encoded protein is CASKGRGAANYGYTF.

This clonotype was detected a few times. V is TRBV7-8 and J is TRBJ2-1; D is uncertain. V lost 5 bases, J lost 8 bases, and 10 bases lay in between. CDR3 length equals 12 residues. CDR1 and CDR2 from the germline V gene are SGHVS and FQNEAQ. DNA for the CDR3: TGTGCCAGCAGCCATGAAGTAGATGAGCAGTTCTTC. This encodes CASSHEVDEQFF.

The V and J genes are TRBV7-9 and TRBJ1-2; the match to TRBD1 covers 7 bases. The CDR3 is 14 residues long. From germline, CDR1 is SEHNR and CDR2 FQNEAQ (reference sequence). With V trimmed by 4 bases and J by 7 bases, 9 bases remained unmatched. CDR3 protein: CASSSLGGPGGYTF. In DNA, the CDR3 is TGTGCCAGCAGCTCCCTAGGGGGCCCAGGTGGCTACACCTTC.

This clonotype was observed a few times. CDR3 bases: TGTGCCAGCAGTTACTTTCTAGGGGAGGGAAATGAGCAGTTCTTC. The encoded protein is CASSYFLGEGNEQFF. V gene TRBV6-2 or TRBV6-3 combines with J gene TRBJ2-1; 7 positions agree with TRBD2. The CDR3 loop spans 15 amino acids. The trim removed 1 base at V and 7 bases at J, leaving 7 bases unmatched. The germline V gene has CDR1 MNHEY and CDR2 SVGEGT.

The chain links TRBV6-1 to TRBJ1-1; TRBD1 might be the D (5 bases). Germline values: CDR1 MNHNS, CDR2 SASEGT. The ends were cut back, 6 bases at V and 0 bases at J, with 8 bases in the middle. The CDR3 loop spans 13 amino acids. CDR3 protein: CASSGDVNTEAFF. The CDR3 nucleotides are TGTGCCAGCAGCGGGGACGTGAACACTGAAGCTTTCTTT.

This rearrangement joins TRBV19 to TRBJ2-2; D is possibly TRBD2 (5 bases). Trimming left V 6 bases short and J 3 bases short, with 14 bases between. There are 15 residues in the CDR3. CDR1 and CDR2 from the germline V gene are LNHDA and SQIVND (reference sequence). As DNA, the CDR3 is TGTGCCAGTAGCCAACCGGGGTGGGACACCGGGGAGCTGTTTTTT. The encoded protein is CASSQPGWDTGELFF.

This sequence joins TRBV28 and TRBJ2-7; the match to TRBD2 covers 13 bases. The CDR3 loop spans 16 amino acids. Trimming removed 5 bases from V and 6 bases from J; junction bases left unmatched: 10. Looked up from germline, CDR1 is MDHEN and CDR2 is SYDVKM. CDR3 in amino acids: CASSLPTSGGALEQYV. Written as DNA, the CDR3 is TGTGCCAGCAGTCTCCCAACTAGCGGGGGGGCCCTCGAGCAGTACGTC.

The table lists this clonotype with a few counts. The CDR3 DNA is TGTGCCAGCAGTTTTTTGAAAGAACTCAGCACAGATACGCAGTATTTT. As protein: CASSFLKELSTDTQYF. The V and J genes are TRBV28 and TRBJ2-3, with D uncertain. Trimming left V 3 bases short and J 0 bases short, with 13 bases between. The CDR3 is made up of 16 amino acids. CDR1 and CDR2 (germline): MDHEN, SYDVKM.